The subject of this entry is one T cell receptor beta chain. Its specificity is unknown. The record originates from a study of cytotoxic CD8 clonotypes in ibrutinib-treated CLL. Study-wide results and caveats: Public clonotypes were rare and shrank or held steady on treatment.

The protocol was immunoSEQ multiplex PCR, while the TCRdb copy is restricted to in-frame clones and leaves out a portion. The data hold 75,000 to 80,000 clones, with 70% to 90% observed a single time. Trimming cost V 3 bases and J 6 bases, with 19 bases left between them. The length of the CDR3 is 16 residues. Looked up from germline, CDR1 is SGHNT and CDR2 is YYREEE (reference sequence). This specimen consisted of PBMCs, obtained after 24 months of ibrutinib treatment. The rearrangement joins TRBV5-4 to TRBJ2-1; D not resolved. The clonotype comes from a human donor with chronic lymphocytic leukemia. As DNA, the CDR3 is TGTGCCAGCAGCTCCCGTCTAGTGGCGCCGAGCAATGAGCAGTTCTTC. Encoded protein: CASSSRLVAPSNEQFF.